The rows below give T cell receptor beta chains drawn from one sample of a study of long-term antiretroviral therapy in people with HIV. The data were produced by immunoSEQ multiplex PCR, yet TCRdb's version contains in-frame clones alone and is incomplete. The sample lists under 20,000 clones, about 80% occurring once. Sequenced material: unsorted PBMCs, taken 1.5 years before starting antiretroviral therapy. The source is a woman in her 50s with HIV. CDR3s include the opening cysteine and the closing phenylalanine or tryptophan. A D gene is named only where the DNA matches it firmly. The listing skips clone size in some rows; elsewhere it reads once, few, many or a size class.

TRBD2,TRBJ2-3,-,TRBV13,CASSPRTSGGDTQYF,TGTGCCAGCAGCCCGCGGACTAGCGGGGGGGATACGCAGTATTTT
-,TRBJ2-7,-,TRBV4-1,CASSQERRSSYEQYF,TGCGCCAGCAGCCAAGAACGACGGTCCTCCTACGAGCAGTACTTC
TRBD1,TRBJ2-3,once,TRBV11-3,CASSLRGQGVGDTQYF,TGTGCCAGCAGCTTACGAGGCCAGGGGGTGGGGGATACGCAGTATTTT
-,TRBJ1-5,-,TRBV30,CAWSFTENQPQHF,TGTGCCTGGAGTTTCACAGAAAATCAGCCCCAGCATTTT
-,TRBJ1-6,-,TRBV5-8,CASSPGGATLNSPLHF,TGTGCCAGCAGCCCTGGAGGGGCCACTCTTAATTCACCCCTCCACTTT
-,TRBJ2-1,-,TRBV5-1,CASSLAGTLYNEQFF,TGCGCCAGCAGCTTGGCAGGGACACTCTACAATGAGCAGTTCTTC
-,TRBJ2-3,-,TRBV15,CATSGAGTDTQYF,TGTGCCACCAGCGGGGCGGGAACAGATACGCAGTATTTT
TRBD1,TRBJ2-2,medium-sized,TRBV7-9,CASSRTGAGYTGELFF,TGTGCCAGCAGCCGGACAGGGGCCGGGTACACCGGGGAGCTGTTTTTT
-,TRBJ2-7,-,TRBV19,CASSQSRDKITTFPYEQYF,TGTGCCAGTAGTCAATCCCGGGACAAGATCACCACATTCCCTTACGAGCAGTACTTC
-,TRBJ1-1,-,TRBV7-3,CASSLQSNTEAFF,TGTGCCAGCAGCTTGCAGTCGAACACTGAAGCTTTCTTT
-,TRBJ2-5,-,TRBV9,CASSAVVGGAETQYF,TGTGCCAGCAGCGCGGTAGTGGGGGGGGCAGAGACCCAGTACTTC
-,TRBJ1-1,-,TRBV19,CASSTRHLEAFF,TGTGCCAGTAGTACAAGACACCTTGAAGCTTTCTTT
-,TRBJ1-6,-,TRBV30,CAWSGERGNSPLHF,TGTGCCTGGAGTGGAGAAAGGGGGAACTCACCCCTCCACTTT
-,TRBJ2-3,-,TRBV29-1,CSAPLTGISTDTQYF,TGCAGCGCACCCTTGACTGGAATTAGCACAGATACGCAGTATTTT
TRBD1,TRBJ2-7,once,TRBV5-1,CASSSQGTGDYEQYF,TGCGCCAGCAGCTCTCAAGGGACAGGGGACTACGAGCAGTACTTC
-,TRBJ2-7,-,TRBV5-4,CASSLPGPLSYEQYF,TGTGCCAGCAGCTTGCCCGGGCCCCTCTCCTACGAGCAGTACTTC
-,TRBJ2-1,-,TRBV6-1,CAGRQEPSNEQFF,TGTGCCGGCCGACAGGAACCTTCTAATGAGCAGTTCTTC
-,TRBJ1-6,once,TRBV30,CAWSSGRYNSPLHF,TGTGCCTGGAGTTCGGGACGGTATAATTCACCCCTCCACTTT
-,TRBJ2-3,-,TRBV19,CASSSSEWRDTQYF,TGTGCCAGTAGTAGTAGTGAGTGGAGAGATACGCAGTATTTT
-,TRBJ2-3,few,TRBV7-9,CASSPLGGGTDTQYF,TGTGCCAGCAGCCCTCTAGGTGGAGGCACAGATACGCAGTATTTT
-,TRBJ1-1,-,TRBV7-6,CASSLSGSGNTEAFF,TGTGCCAGCAGCTTATCAGGGAGTGGGAACACTGAAGCTTTCTTT
-,TRBJ1-4,-,TRBV30,CAWGFQGEKLFF,TGTGCCTGGGGCTTTCAGGGGGAAAAACTGTTTTTT
TRBD2,TRBJ2-3,-,TRBV14,CASSQSSGLRF,TGTGCCAGCAGCCAGTCTAGCGGTTTGCGTTTT
-,TRBJ2-5,-,TRBV9,CASSVEGRTQETQYF,TGTGCCAGCAGCGTAGAGGGACGTACACAAGAGACCCAGTACTTC
TRBD1,TRBJ1-6,-,TRBV28,CASSLLTGLGSPLHF,TGTGCCAGCAGTCTCTTGACAGGGCTCGGTTCACCCCTCCACTTT
-,TRBJ1-4,-,TRBV7-9,CASSLASATNEKLFF,TGTGCCAGCAGCTTAGCAAGTGCAACTAATGAAAAACTGTTTTTT
-,TRBJ1-1,-,TRBV30,CAWSKGVEAFF,TGTGCCTGGAGTAAGGGGGTTGAAGCTTTCTTT
-,TRBJ2-3,-,TRBV19,CASSKGRGTDTQYF,TGTGCCAGTAGTAAGGGGCGAGGCACAGATACGCAGTATTTT
-,TRBJ2-5,-,TRBV2,CASRTPWGRSKTQYF,TGTGCCAGCAGGACACCTTGGGGGAGAAGTAAGACCCAGTACTTC
TRBD2,TRBJ2-3,-,TRBV7-2,CASSLGSGGAPDTQYF,TGTGCCAGCAGTTTGGGTAGCGGGGGGGCCCCAGATACGCAGTATTTT
-,TRBJ1-1,-,TRBV19,CASISTGITFF,TGTGCCAGTATTTCCACAGGTATAACTTTCTTT
TRBD1,TRBJ2-1,once,TRBV4-1,CASQVGQGYNEQFF,TGCGCCAGCCAGGTCGGACAGGGCTACAATGAGCAGTTCTTC
TRBD2,TRBJ2-3,-,TRBV7-2,CASRLSGGSTDTQYF,TGTGCCAGCAGGTTAAGCGGGGGGAGCACAGATACGCAGTATTTT
TRBD1,TRBJ2-1,-,TRBV27,CASSFQGARDEQFF,TGTGCCAGCAGTTTCCAGGGGGCGCGGGATGAGCAGTTCTTC
TRBD1,TRBJ1-4,-,TRBV6-5,CASSRTGLTNEKLFF,TGTGCCAGCAGTCGGACAGGACTAACTAATGAAAAACTGTTTTTT
-,TRBJ1-5,-,TRBV27,CASSISSGWGARQPQHF,TGTGCCAGCAGTATATCCTCCGGGTGGGGGGCGCGCCAGCCCCAGCATTTT
TRBD2,TRBJ2-3,-,TRBV9,CASSVVPVSPRLAGGNLRDTQYF,TGTGCCAGCAGCGTAGTCCCGGTTTCGCCTCGCCTAGCGGGGGGGAATTTGAGAGATACGCAGTATTTT
-,TRBJ1-5,-,TRBV19,CASSTPGSKGIQPQHF,TGTGCCAGTAGTACCCCGGGCTCAAAGGGGATCCAGCCCCAGCATTTT
-,TRBJ1-6,medium-sized,TRBV2,CASRAGSNSPLHF,TGTGCCAGCAGGGCAGGGTCCAATTCACCCCTCCACTTT
TRBD2,TRBJ2-7,once,TRBV11-3,CASSLEAGDHEQYF,TGTGCCAGCAGCTTAGAGGCGGGGGACCACGAGCAGTACTTC
-,TRBJ2-2,-,TRBV30,CAWSVQSWSSDLHTGELFF,TGTGCCTGGAGTGTACAGTCCTGGTCGAGCGACTTGCACACCGGGGAGCTGTTTTTT
-,TRBJ2-3,-,TRBV23-1,CASSHSGPFPSTDTQYF,TGCGCCAGCAGTCACTCCGGGCCTTTTCCTAGCACAGATACGCAGTATTTT
TRBD1,TRBJ1-6,few,TRBV11-3,CASSEGANSPLHF,TGTGCCAGCTCCGAGGGGGCGAATTCACCCCTCCACTTT